The source of this T cell receptor beta chain is a study of OX40 agonist ivuxolimab in advanced cancers. This CDR3 comprises 13 residues. Germline V gene sequence: CDR1 GTSNPN, CDR2 SVGIG (reference sequence). Trimming removed 2 bases at V and 3 bases at J, with 10 bases between. Assay used: immunoSEQ multiplex PCR; TCRdb lists only in-frame clones, some missing. The sample carries approximately 11,000 clones, roughly 70% recorded once. The chain recombines TRBV30 with TRBJ1-1; tentatively, D is TRBD1 (5 bases). The TCR sequence derives from an adult with an advanced solid tumor such as melanoma, head and neck, liver or kidney cancer. This specimen consisted of CD4+ or CD8+ T cells sorted from blood, obtained in a trial of the OX40 agonist ivuxolimab. This CDR3 reads CAWSPDTYTEAFF. CDR3 in DNA: TGTGCCTGGAGTCCGGACACATACACTGAAGCTTTCTTT.